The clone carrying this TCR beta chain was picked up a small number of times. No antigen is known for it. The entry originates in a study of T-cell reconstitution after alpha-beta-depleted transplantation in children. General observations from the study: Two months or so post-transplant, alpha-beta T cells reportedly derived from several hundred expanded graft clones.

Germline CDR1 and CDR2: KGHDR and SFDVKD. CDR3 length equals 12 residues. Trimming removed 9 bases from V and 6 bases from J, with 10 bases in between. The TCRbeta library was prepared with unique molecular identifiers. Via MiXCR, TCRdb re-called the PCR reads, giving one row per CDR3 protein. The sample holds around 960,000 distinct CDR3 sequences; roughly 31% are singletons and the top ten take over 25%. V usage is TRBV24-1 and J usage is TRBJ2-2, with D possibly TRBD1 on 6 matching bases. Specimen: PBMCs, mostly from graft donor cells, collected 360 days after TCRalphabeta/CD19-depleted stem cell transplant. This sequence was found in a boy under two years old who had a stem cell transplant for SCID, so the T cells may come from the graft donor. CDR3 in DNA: TGTGCCACCCGTCAGGGGCCCGGGGAGCTGTTTTTT. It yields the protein CATRQGPGELFF.